This entry features one T cell receptor beta chain sequence. This clone was seen just once. It lacks a known antigen. No base quality values were provided; no much bigger clone lies one nucleotide off. The CDR3 holds 14 amino acids from the cysteine to the phenylalanine. Here the CDR3 DNA is all that survives: 42 bases in frame from base 1. The germline V gene specifies MNHNS as CDR1 and SASEGT as CDR2. At the junction V is shortened by 5 bases and J by 1 base, with 8 bases in between. The sample originates from a study of blood T cell repertoires in COVID-19 (TCRdb year 2020). For the wider study: Collaborator samples came from the United States, Italy and Spain and covered acute and convalescent phases of COVID-19. The prospective study material was composed of cDNA or gDNA derived from T cells, B-cell-depleted T cells, or PBMCs. The dataset comprised deeply sampled blood TCRbeta repertoires from subjects exposed to, actively infected with, or recovered from COVID-19. The repertoires were released in a freely available public database intended as a resource for research on the immune response to SARS-CoV-2. The samples were drawn from the first 160 participants of the ongoing ImmuneRACE study and from over 950 subjects provided by 6 global collaborators. A de-identified subject ID, COVID-19 status, age in years and sex were almost always included in the sample metadata. Where available, HLA class I and class II types were taken from metadata supplied by the sample provider and were not determined by assay-based typing.

What the study reported, not specific to this receptor: The quantity of clinical and demographic metadata differed by source and by participant and was supplied without curation.

TCRbeta CDR3 regions were amplified from genomic DNA by means of the immunoSEQ Assay, a bias-controlled multiplex PCR. The source study handled its data this way. The number of nucleated cells in each sample was estimated by amplification of reference gene primers within the assay. Sequence reads were collapsed and filtered to measure the absolute abundance of every unique TCRbeta CDR3 rearrangement. For each sample, productive Simpson clonality was calculated as the square root of Simpson's diversity index over productive rearrangements. Sourced from immuneACCESS, this table was stored by TCRdb with only in-frame sequences that have V and J called. A share of the clones is absent; for the studies checked, an unresolved V gene accounts for under half, and the remainder has no known explanation. V, J and clone size are taken as reported in that table, and D and trimming were inferred from the DNA itself. The sample table contains roughly 11,000 clones; only one count was recorded for around 71% of them. The ten largest clones add up to approximately 6% of the sample.

One collaborating source in Seattle enrolled patients during active infection and followed them longitudinally through the course of disease. Collaborating institutions collected whole blood in K2EDTA tubes following their own protocols. For TCRbeta analysis, collaborators shipped samples as frozen whole blood, isolated PBMCs, or DNA extracted from either of those sample types. Rearrangement joined TRBV6-1 to TRBJ2-2, and TRBD1 may be the D gene, going by 6 matching bases. The sequenced material came from peripheral blood. The receptor was isolated from a man between 60 and 75 years old with COVID-19, enrolled during active disease. The bases are TGTGCCAGCAGTTGGGGGCAGAACACCGGGGAGCTGTTTTTT. This sequence encodes CASSWGQNTGELFF.